A single sample is the source of the 13 T cell receptor beta chains below, sequenced in a study of CD8+ T cells in alopecia areata. The treatment here: oral pan-JAK inhibitor, 5-10 mg twice daily. TCR sequencing used cDNA made by reverse transcription of extracted RNA. Libraries were prepared by immunoSEQ multiplex PCR; TCRdb keeps only in-frame clonotypes and omits some of them. The table includes about 210,000 clones, just over 65% detected once. The starting material was CD4+ T cells sorted from blood, obtained around week 44, from a patient treated with tofacitinib. The source of these receptors is a human donor with alopecia areata.

The V and J genes are TRBV7-6 and TRBJ1-6; D might be TRBD1 (5 bases). Germline lookup yields CDR1 SGHVS and CDR2 FNYEAQ. This CDR3 comprises 16 residues. With 5 bases removed from V and 5 bases from J, the gap between germline ends came to 16 bases. The CDR3 region has the DNA TGTGCCAGCAGCGCCAGCCAGGGTTTCAATAATTCACCCCTCCACTTT. Its translation is CASSASQGFNNSPLHF.

This sequence joins TRBV28 and TRBJ2-7; D call uncertain. The CDR3 totals 15 residues. The V and J ends lost 7 bases and 0 bases respectively, with 16 bases between them. Germline assignment: CDR1 MDHEN and CDR2 SYDVKM. The CDR3 loop is CASTHNTLGSYEQYF. The DNA of the CDR3 is TGTGCCAGCACTCACAACACCCTAGGCTCCTACGAGCAGTACTTC.

V gene TRBV30 combines with J gene TRBJ2-7; D is unresolved. The CDR3 loop spans 12 amino acids. The germline V and J ends were trimmed by 0 bases and 9 bases, with 12 bases remaining between them. The germline V gene encodes CDR1 GTSNPN and CDR2 SVGIG (reference sequence). This chain's CDR3 is CAWSVAPGRQYF. As DNA, the CDR3 is TGTGCCTGGAGTGTAGCCCCTGGTAGGCAGTACTTC. The full variable domain, completed using reference TRBV30 and TRBJ2-7, is SQTIHQWPATLVQPVGSPLSLECTVEGTSNPNLYWYRQAAGRGLQLLFYSVGIGQISSEVPQNLSASRPQDRQFILSSKKLLLSDSGFYLCAWSVAPGRQYFGPGTRLTVT.

A few counts support this clone. This chain connects TRBV2 to TRBJ2-3; no definite D call. V gave up 8 bases and J gave up 4 bases, with 7 bases separating them. There are 11 residues in the CDR3. Germline lookup yields CDR1 SNHLY and CDR2 FYNNEI. The CDR3 bases are TGTGCCAGCGCCGGATCAGATACGCAGTATTTT. Its protein is CASAGSDTQYF.

This chain links TRBV30 with TRBJ1-1; 8 nucleotides agree with TRBD1. Germline V CDR1 and CDR2: GTSNPN, SVGIG (reference sequence). This CDR3 contains 13 residues. Unmatched junction bases numbered 0, after V lost 3 bases and J lost 0 bases. This CDR3 reads CAWRGQVNTEAFF. The CDR3 coding sequence is TGTGCCTGGAGGGGACAGGTGAACACTGAAGCTTTCTTT.

The chain carries TRBV5-1 and TRBJ1-2, with D possibly TRBD1 on 5 matching bases. Germline V CDR1 and CDR2: SGHRS, YFSETQ. The length of the CDR3 is 14 residues. V was cut by 5 bases and J by 0 bases, with 11 bases left in between. CDR3 in DNA: TGCGCCAGCAGAGTACAGGCGACTAACTATGGCTACACCTTC. It specifies CASRVQATNYGYTF.

The chain recombines TRBV25-1 with TRBJ1-1; no clear D. Germline CDR1 reads MGHDK; CDR2 reads SYGVNS. The CDR3 length is 11 residues. Trimming shortened V by 5 bases and J by 5 bases, and 6 bases separated the two germline ends. CDR3 DNA sequence: TGTGCCAGCAGTAGGATGACTGAAGCTTTCTTT. It is translated as CASSRMTEAFF. The full variable domain, rest sourced from reference TRBV25-1 and TRBJ1-1, is EADIYQTPRYLVIGTGKKITLECSQTMGHDKMYWYQQDPGMELHLIHYSYGVNSTEKGDLSSESTVSRIRTEHFPLTLESARPSHTSQYLCASSRMTEAFFGQGTRLTVV.

J is TRBJ2-7 and V is TRBV5-1; 8 bases are a match to TRBD2. The CDR3 consists of 14 residues. Trimming at V came to 7 bases and at J to 0 bases, leaving 6 bases not matched to a gene. From germline, CDR1 is SGHRS and CDR2 YFSETQ. CDR3 nucleotide sequence: TGCGCCAGCGGCGCGGGGGGACTCTCCTACGAGCAGTACTTC. Translating it yields CASGAGGLSYEQYF.

The gene calls are TRBV29-1 and TRBJ2-7; no clear D. The CDR3 covers 12 residues. Germline CDR1 reads SQVTM; CDR2 reads ANQGSEA. V lost 7 bases, J lost 2 bases, and 12 bases lay in between. In DNA, the CDR3 is TGCAGCGGCCGGAATGGCCCCTACGAGCAGTACTTC. This codes for CSGRNGPYEQYF.

The chain joins TRBV29-1 to TRBJ2-7, with TRBD2 as a possible D gene (5 bases). Looked up from germline, CDR1 is SQVTM and CDR2 is ANQGSEA. Trimming removed 4 bases at V and 4 bases at J, with 11 bases between. This CDR3 has 12 residues. The CDR3 DNA reads as TGCAGCGTTGCGGTCAGCGGTTACGAGCAGTACTTC. This gives the protein CSVAVSGYEQYF.

The rearrangement joins TRBV5-6 to TRBJ1-6; D is possibly TRBD1 (5 bases). V was pared by 7 bases and J by 7 bases, with 12 bases between. Germline CDR1 and CDR2: SGHDT and YYEEEE. CDR3 length equals 13 residues. The CDR3 region is CASGRGANSPLHF. The CDR3 nucleotides are TGTGCCAGCGGGAGAGGGGCCAATTCACCCCTCCACTTT.

This clone occurred once. The J gene is TRBJ2-7, the V gene TRBV7-9, with no clear D. Germline loops: CDR1 SEHNR, CDR2 FQNEAQ (reference sequence). V was shortened by 5 bases and J by 1 base, with 6 bases between the two germline ends. The CDR3 sequence is 12 residues long. The DNA for the CDR3 is TGTGCCAGCAGCCGGGCTTCCTACGAGCAGTACTTC. It is translated as CASSRASYEQYF.

CDR3 in DNA: TGTGCCAGCAGTTGGGGGGGATCGTACCAAGAGACCCAGTACTTC. Translated: CASSWGGSYQETQYF. The V gene is TRBV28, the J gene TRBJ2-5; the match to TRBD2 covers 7 bases. Germline assignment: CDR1 MDHEN and CDR2 SYDVKM. With 4 bases clipped from V and 0 bases from J, the junction kept 5 bases outside the gene matches. The CDR3 sequence is 15 residues long.